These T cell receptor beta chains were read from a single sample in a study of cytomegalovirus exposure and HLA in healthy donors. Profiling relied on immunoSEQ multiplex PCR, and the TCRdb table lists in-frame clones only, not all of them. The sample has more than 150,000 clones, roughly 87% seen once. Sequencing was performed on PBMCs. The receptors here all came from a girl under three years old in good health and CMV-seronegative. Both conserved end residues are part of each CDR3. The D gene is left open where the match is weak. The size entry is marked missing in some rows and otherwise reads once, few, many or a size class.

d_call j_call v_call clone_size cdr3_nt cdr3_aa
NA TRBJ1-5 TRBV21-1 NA TGTGCCAGCTTTACCCTTTTCGGAGGTGTTAATCAGCCCCAGCATTTT CASFTLFGGVNQPQHF
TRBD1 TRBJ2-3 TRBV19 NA TGTGCCAGCCCACCATTTCCCGGGACAGGCCACACAGATACGCAGTATTTT CASPPFPGTGHTDTQYF
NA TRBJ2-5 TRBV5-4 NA TGTGCCAGCAGCTTACCCGCACTCCAAGAGACCCAGTACTTC CASSLPALQETQYF
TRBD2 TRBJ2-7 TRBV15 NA TGTGCCACCCGGGGGGATTTTTCCGAGCAGTACTTC CATRGDFSEQYF
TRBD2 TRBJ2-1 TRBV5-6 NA TGTGCCAGCAGCTTGGCGGGACTAGTGAGTAGTGAGCAGTTCTTC CASSLAGLVSSEQFF
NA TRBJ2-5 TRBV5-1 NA TGCGCCAGCAGCTTTAGGTTCGTTGGAGTGGGGAGAGAAGAGACCCAGTACTTC CASSFRFVGVGREETQYF
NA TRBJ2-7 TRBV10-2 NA TGCGCCAGCAGTGACAGGGCCCACGAGCAGTACTTC CASSDRAHEQYF
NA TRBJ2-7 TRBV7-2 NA TGTGCCAGCAGCTTAGCTCGACGGGTCTACGAGCAGTACTTC CASSLARRVYEQYF
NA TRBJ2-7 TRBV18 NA TGTGCCAGCTCACCAGGAACGGGCTCCTACGAGCAGTACTTC CASSPGTGSYEQYF
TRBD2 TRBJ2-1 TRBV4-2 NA TGTGCCAGCAGCCATATTCCTAGCGGGGGGCGGAGGGAAGTTTACAATGAGCAGTTCTTC CASSHIPSGGRREVYNEQFF
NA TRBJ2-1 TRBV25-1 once TGTGCCAGCAGTGTGGTAGGGGGCTCCTACAATGAGCAGTTCTTC CASSVVGGSYNEQFF